The 11 T cell receptor beta chains below all came from one sample that was sequenced in a study of blood T cell repertoires in COVID-19. The repertoire was sequenced with immunoSEQ multiplex PCR; TCRdb's copy has only in-frame clones and lacks some. The sample consists of 55,000 to 80,000 clones, 65% to 75% of them appearing once. The sequenced sample consisted of peripheral blood. Every receptor here comes from a woman of 80 years or more with acute or convalescent COVID-19.

This rearrangement joins TRBV6-6 to TRBJ1-1; D is perhaps TRBD1 (5 bases). Germline values: CDR1 MNHNY, CDR2 SVGAGI (reference sequence). The CDR3 has 14 amino acids. Between the trimmed V and J ends, which lost 10 bases and 1 base, there was a span of 16 bases. CDR3 in amino acids: CATQQTATNTEAFF. CDR3 DNA: TGTGCCACTCAACAGACAGCGACGAACACTGAAGCTTTCTTT.

This chain connects TRBV28 to TRBJ2-1; 14 bases line up with TRBD2. The CDR3 consists of 15 residues. Germline V gene lookup returns CDR1 MDHEN and CDR2 SYDVKM. V lost 7 bases, J lost 9 bases, and 8 bases stayed unmatched. CDR3: CASTWGLAGVVEQFF. As DNA, the CDR3 is TGTGCCAGCACCTGGGGACTAGCGGGAGTAGTTGAGCAGTTCTTC.

This clone has a handful of counts. In DNA form, the CDR3 reads TGCGCCAGCAGTGATCGGGCGCGGGACAGCTACGAGCAGTACTTC. It translates to CASSDRARDSYEQYF. The V call is TRBV10-1, the J call TRBJ2-7, with TRBD1 as a possible D gene (7 bases). Trimming took 3 bases from V and 3 from J, leaving 15 bases between them. Germline V gene sequence: CDR1 WNHNN, CDR2 SYGVQD (reference sequence). The CDR3 spans 15 residues.

This clone appeared once. The gene calls are TRBV2 and TRBJ2-2; 10 nucleotides agree with TRBD1. Germline V gives CDR1 SNHLY, CDR2 FYNNEI. The CDR3 contains 15 residues. Losses at the gene ends were 6 bases for V and 4 bases for J; bases not matched to a gene: 5. CDR3 sequence reads: CASRPRQGATGELFF. The CDR3 region has the DNA TGTGCCAGCAGACCTCGACAGGGGGCCACCGGGGAGCTGTTTTTT.

The chain carries TRBV7-9 and TRBJ2-5; D not certain. The CDR3 has 13 residues. V shed 3 bases and J shed 5 bases, with 10 bases lying between them. The germline V gene has CDR1 SEHNR and CDR2 FQNEAQ (reference sequence). The CDR3: CASSFGTWETQYF. The CDR3 nucleotides are TGTGCCAGCAGCTTTGGCACCTGGGAGACCCAGTACTTC.

This clone showed up just a few times. The rearrangement joins TRBV4-2 to TRBJ1-1; a weak D match, TRBD1 (6 bases). V lost 0 bases and J lost 1, with 6 bases in between. The CDR3 totals 14 residues. Germline-derived CDR1 and CDR2 are LGHNA and YNFKEQ. In nucleotides, the CDR3 is TGTGCCAGCAGCCAAGAGACAGGGAACACTGAAGCTTTCTTT. This translates into CASSQETGNTEAFF.

J is TRBJ2-3 and V is TRBV7-9; 9 nucleotides align to TRBD1. The CDR3 covers 18 residues. In germline, CDR1 is SEHNR, CDR2 FQNEAQ (reference sequence). The ends lost 2 bases at V and 0 bases at J; junction bases unmatched: 9. In DNA, the CDR3 is TGTGCCAGCAGCTTACGGGGGACAGGGATTTCTAGCACAGATACGCAGTATTTT. This gives the protein CASSLRGTGISSTDTQYF.

J is TRBJ2-5 and V is TRBV11-2; 7 bases are a match to TRBD2. The CDR3 contains 13 residues. Losses at the gene ends were 5 bases for V and 4 bases for J; bases not matched to a gene: 4. CDR1 and CDR2 (germline): SGHAT, FQNNGV. The CDR3 nucleotides are TGTGCCAGCAGCCTGAGCGGGGTAGAGACCCAGTACTTC. Its protein is CASSLSGVETQYF.

The V gene is TRBV30, the J gene TRBJ2-7, with 7 bases matching TRBD1. This CDR3 is 14 amino acids long. Germline assignment: CDR1 GTSNPN and CDR2 SVGIG (reference sequence). V shed 0 bases and J 5 bases; nucleotides not matched to a gene: 7. The CDR3 spells CAWSVPGQYDEQYF. CDR3 DNA sequence: TGTGCCTGGAGTGTGCCGGGACAGTACGACGAGCAGTACTTC.

CDR3: CASSPPGIAGGPDTDTQYF. CDR3 nucleotide sequence: TGTGCCAGCTCACCACCGGGAATAGCGGGAGGGCCAGACACAGATACGCAGTATTTT. This chain joins TRBV18 and TRBJ2-3; 11 bases line up with TRBD2. CDR3 length equals 19 residues. Germline values: CDR1 KGHSH, CDR2 LQKENI. V shed 0 bases, J shed 2 bases, and the junction held 10 bases outside the gene matches.

V is TRBV11-3 and J is TRBJ2-3; 7 nucleotides match TRBD2. The J segment lost 5 bases and the V segment lost 5 bases, leaving 13 bases of the junction unmatched. Germline values: CDR1 SGHNT, CDR2 YENEEA. This CDR3 region has 16 residues. CDR3 in amino acids: CASSPDAGVKGDTQYF. The CDR3 DNA is TGTGCCAGCAGCCCGGACGCGGGAGTGAAGGGAGATACGCAGTATTTT.